A selection of T cell receptor beta chains follows, all from one sample in a study of blood T cell repertoires in COVID-19. The protocol was immunoSEQ multiplex PCR, while the TCRdb copy is restricted to in-frame clones and leaves out a portion. The sample holds some 200,000 clones, about 88% seen once. The source material was peripheral blood. All receptors derive from a man aged 35-49 years with active or convalescent COVID-19. Each CDR3 is given with its conserved first and last residue. A D gene is named only where the DNA matches it firmly. The size of a clone is reported for some rows only, either as once, few or many, or as a class for expanded clones.

TRBV15,-,once,TRBJ2-2,TGTGCCACCAGCAGAGATAAGGCGGTGAGCACCGGGGAGCTGTTTTTT,CATSRDKAVSTGELFF
TRBV19,-,-,TRBJ1-4,TGTGCCAGTAGTACCCCCTGGGAGGGAAGAGAAAAACTGTTTTTT,CASSTPWEGREKLFF
TRBV5-4,TRBD1,-,TRBJ2-3,TGTGCTAGTAGCGGAGGGGGGCAGGGGGCCGCAGATACGCAGTATTTT,CASSGGGQGAADTQYF
TRBV6-6,-,-,TRBJ2-7,TGTGCCAGCAGTTACGATTTTAGCTCCTACGAGCAGTACTTC,CASSYDFSSYEQYF
TRBV27,-,-,TRBJ2-1,TGTGCCAGCAGTTTGGGGGGGCGCAATGAGCAGTTCTTC,CASSLGGRNEQFF
TRBV20-1,TRBD1,few,TRBJ1-5,TGCAGTGCTAGTAGTCAAGGGGGCGGGAGCAATCAGCCCCAGCATTTT,CSASSQGGGSNQPQHF
TRBV14,TRBD2,-,TRBJ2-6,TGTGCCAGCAGCCAAGATCTCCAGGGAGGGTTCTCTGGGGCCAACGTCCTGACTTTC,CASSQDLQGGFSGANVLTF
TRBV28,TRBD1,-,TRBJ1-5,TGTGCCAGTTTTAGGGCACAGGGGACAGTTCAGCCCCAGCATTTT,CASFRAQGTVQPQHF
TRBV14,TRBD1,-,TRBJ1-6,TGTGCCAGCAGCCTACAGGGGGTCAATAATTCACCCCTCCACTTT,CASSLQGVNNSPLHF
TRBV7-2,-,-,TRBJ2-1,TGTGCCAGCAGCAAGGGCCTTTCGGGGAATGAGCAGTTCTTC,CASSKGLSGNEQFF
TRBV3-1/TRBV3-2,-,-,TRBJ1-5,TGTGCCAGCAGCCAAGATACACGCAATCAGCCCCAGCATTTT,CASSQDTRNQPQHF
TRBV4-1,TRBD1,once,TRBJ2-7,TGCGCCAGCAGCCATGGACAGGGGGCTTACGAGCAGTACTTC,CASSHGQGAYEQYF
TRBV4-3,-,-,TRBJ1-4,TGCGCCAGCAGCCTAGACTACGGGGCTAATGAAAAACTGTTTTTT,CASSLDYGANEKLFF
TRBV30,TRBD1,-,TRBJ1-4,TGTGCCTGGAGCCTCGGACAGGGGGAAGAAAAACTGTTTTTT,CAWSLGQGEEKLFF
TRBV7-2,-,-,TRBJ2-5,TGTGCCAGCAGCGAGGGTTACCAAGAGACCCAGTACTTC,CASSEGYQETQYF
TRBV6-1,-,-,TRBJ1-1,TGTGCCAGCAGTGAGAACACCTACACTGAAGCTTTCTTT,CASSENTYTEAFF
TRBV5-1,-,-,TRBJ2-5,TGCGCCAGCAGCTTGCAGGGCTCCCGAGAGACCCAGTACTTC,CASSLQGSRETQYF
TRBV5-1,-,once,TRBJ1-3,TGCGCCAGCAGCTCCTCGCCGGGCTCTGGAAACACCATATATTTT,CASSSSPGSGNTIYF
TRBV21-1,-,-,TRBJ2-6,TGTGCCAGCACGGATGGACACCTTGTCGATGGGGCCAACGTCCTGACTTTC,CASTDGHLVDGANVLTF
TRBV25-1,-,-,TRBJ1-1,TGTGCCAGCAGTCCCTCACTCGGGGGGCGTGCAGCTTTCTTT,CASSPSLGGRAAFF
TRBV12-3/TRBV12-4,-,-,TRBJ2-7,TGTGCCAGCAGTTTTGAGGAAACCTACGAGCAGTACTTC,CASSFEETYEQYF
TRBV6-5,TRBD2,-,TRBJ2-7,TGTGCCAGCACAGCGGGGGGCTCTCGCGAGCAGTACTTC,CASTAGGSREQYF
TRBV5-1,-,-,TRBJ1-1,TGCGCCAGCAGCGGAGGACAGTTGAACACTGAAGCTTTCTTT,CASSGGQLNTEAFF
TRBV19,-,-,TRBJ1-4,TGTGCCACCGGGTCTGTAGAAAAACTGTTTTTT,CATGSVEKLFF
TRBV28,-,-,TRBJ1-5,TGTGCCAGCAGTTTCCTCCAGGGCGACAATCAGCCCCAGCATTTT,CASSFLQGDNQPQHF
TRBV10-1,-,-,TRBJ1-2,TGCGCCAGCAGTGAGGGCAGGGATAACTATGGCTACACCTTC,CASSEGRDNYGYTF
TRBV20-1,-,-,TRBJ2-1,TGCAGTGCTACGACAGTTTCTGAGCAGTTCTTC,CSATTVSEQFF
TRBV5-1,-,-,TRBJ2-3,TGCGCCAGCAGCTTGGGAGGACAGGGAGGGGCAGATACGCAGTATTTT,CASSLGGQGGADTQYF
TRBV9,TRBD2,-,TRBJ2-7,TGTGCCAGCAGCCCGGGGGGGGGCGAGCAGTACTTC,CASSPGGGEQYF
TRBV3-1/TRBV3-2,-,once,TRBJ1-2,TGTGCCAGCAGCCAGGGCGACTATGGCTACACCTTC,CASSQGDYGYTF
TRBV9,-,-,TRBJ1-3,TGTGCCAGCAGCGCCGTCGACAGCTCTGGAAACACCATATATTTT,CASSAVDSSGNTIYF
TRBV6-5,TRBD1,-,TRBJ2-7,TGTGCCAGCAGTTACGACAGGGGACGATCCTACGAGCAGTACTTC,CASSYDRGRSYEQYF
TRBV24-1,TRBD2,-,TRBJ2-5,TGTGCCACCAGTGATACAGCGGGGGGGTTCCAAGAGACCCAGTACTTC,CATSDTAGGFQETQYF
TRBV18,TRBD1,-,TRBJ2-5,TGTGCCAGCTCACCTATGACAGGGATTGGGACAGAGACCCAGTACTTC,CASSPMTGIGTETQYF
TRBV6-5,TRBD1,once,TRBJ2-7,TGTGCCAGCACTAAGACAGGGGGGTACGAGCAGTACTTC,CASTKTGGYEQYF
TRBV6-2/TRBV6-3,TRBD1,-,TRBJ2-2,TGTGCCAGCAGTCAACAGGGGGCGGGCACCGGGGAGCTGTTTTTT,CASSQQGAGTGELFF
TRBV6-5,-,-,TRBJ1-6,TGTGCCAGCAGTTTCGAAGGCTCGCAAACCGGGACACCCCTCCACTTT,CASSFEGSQTGTPLHF
TRBV27,TRBD2,-,TRBJ2-7,TGTGCCAGCAGTTTATGGGGTCCGGGGGGTATACAGTACTTC,CASSLWGPGGIQYF
TRBV12-5,-,-,TRBJ2-1,TGTGCTAGTGGTCCCAGGGGTGGGGATGAGCAGTTCTTC,CASGPRGGDEQFF
TRBV5-1,TRBD1,few,TRBJ1-6,TGCGCCAGCAGCCCGACAGGGGGCCATAATTCACCCCTCCACTTT,CASSPTGGHNSPLHF